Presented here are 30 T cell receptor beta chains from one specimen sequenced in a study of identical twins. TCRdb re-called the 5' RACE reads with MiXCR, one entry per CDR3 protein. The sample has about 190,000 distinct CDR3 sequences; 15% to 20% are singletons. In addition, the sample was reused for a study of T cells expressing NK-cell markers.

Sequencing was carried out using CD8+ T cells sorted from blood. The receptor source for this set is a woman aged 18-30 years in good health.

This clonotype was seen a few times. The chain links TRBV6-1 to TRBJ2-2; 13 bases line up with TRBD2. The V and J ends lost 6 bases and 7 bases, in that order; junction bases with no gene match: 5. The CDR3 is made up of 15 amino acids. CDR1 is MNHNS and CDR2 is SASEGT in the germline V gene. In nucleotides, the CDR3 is TGTGCCAGCAGGGGACTAGCGGGGTATATCGGGGAGCTGTTTTTT. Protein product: CASRGLAGYIGELFF.

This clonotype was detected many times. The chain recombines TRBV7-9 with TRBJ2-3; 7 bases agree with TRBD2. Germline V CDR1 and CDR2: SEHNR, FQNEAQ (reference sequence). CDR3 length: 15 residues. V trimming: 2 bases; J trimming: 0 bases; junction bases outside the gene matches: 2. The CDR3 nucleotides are TGTGCCAGCAGCTTAAGCGGGGAAAGCACAGATACGCAGTATTTT. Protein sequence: CASSLSGESTDTQYF.

In nucleotides, the CDR3 is TGTGCCACCAGCAGCCTCAGCGGAACGCCACTCTCCTACGAGCAGTACTTC. It codes for CATSSLSGTPLSYEQYF. The chain recombines TRBV15 with TRBJ2-7, with D possibly matching TRBD2 (5 bases). This CDR3 has 17 residues. The germline CDR1 and CDR2 sequences are LNHNV and YYDKDF (reference sequence). The V and J ends lost 3 bases and 0 bases respectively, with 18 bases between them. Complete variable domain (other parts from reference TRBV15 and TRBJ2-7): DAMVIQNPRYQVTQFGKPVTLSCSQTLNHNVMYWYQQKSSQAPKLLFHYYDKDFNNEADTPDNFQSRRPNTSFCFLDIRSPGLGDTAMYLCATSSLSGTPLSYEQYFGPGTRLTVT.

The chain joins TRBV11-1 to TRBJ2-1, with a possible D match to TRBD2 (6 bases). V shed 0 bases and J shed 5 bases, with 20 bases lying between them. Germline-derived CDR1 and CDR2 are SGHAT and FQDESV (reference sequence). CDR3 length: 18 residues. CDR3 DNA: TGTGCCAGCAGCTTAGCGGAGGGTGGTCAACACCCGGACAATGAGCAGTTCTTC. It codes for CASSLAEGGQHPDNEQFF.

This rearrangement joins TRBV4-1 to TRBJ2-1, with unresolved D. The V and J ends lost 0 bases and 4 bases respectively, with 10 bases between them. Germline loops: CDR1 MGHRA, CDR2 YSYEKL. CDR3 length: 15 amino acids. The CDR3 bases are TGCGCCAGCAGCCAAGATGTCCCGATATACAATGAGCAGTTCTTC. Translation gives CASSQDVPIYNEQFF.

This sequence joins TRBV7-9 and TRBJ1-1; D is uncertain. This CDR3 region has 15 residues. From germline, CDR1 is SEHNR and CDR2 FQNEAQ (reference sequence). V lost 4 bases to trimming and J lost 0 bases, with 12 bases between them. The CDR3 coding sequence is TGTGCCAGCAGCTCGTCTTCGGGGATGAACACTGAAGCTTTCTTT. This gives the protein CASSSSSGMNTEAFF.

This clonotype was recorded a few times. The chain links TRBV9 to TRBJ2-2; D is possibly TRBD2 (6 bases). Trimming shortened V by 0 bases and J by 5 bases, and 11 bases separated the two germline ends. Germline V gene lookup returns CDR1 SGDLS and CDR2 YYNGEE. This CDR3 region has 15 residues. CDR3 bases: TGTGCCAGCAGCGTAGAGGGACTGCTGACCGGGGAGCTGTTTTTT. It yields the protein CASSVEGLLTGELFF. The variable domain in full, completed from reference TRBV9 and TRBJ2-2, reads DSGVTQTPKHLITATGQRVTLRCSPRSGDLSVYWYQQSLDQGLQFLIQYYNGEERAKGNILERFSAQQFPDLHSELNLSSLELGDSALYFCASSVEGLLTGELFFGEGSRLTVL.

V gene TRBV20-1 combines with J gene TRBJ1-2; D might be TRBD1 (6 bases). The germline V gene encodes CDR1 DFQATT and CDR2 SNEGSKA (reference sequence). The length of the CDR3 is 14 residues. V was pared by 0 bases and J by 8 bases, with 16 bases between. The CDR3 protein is CSARDTGSGAGYTF. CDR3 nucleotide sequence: TGCAGTGCTAGAGACACAGGGTCTGGTGCGGGCTACACCTTC.

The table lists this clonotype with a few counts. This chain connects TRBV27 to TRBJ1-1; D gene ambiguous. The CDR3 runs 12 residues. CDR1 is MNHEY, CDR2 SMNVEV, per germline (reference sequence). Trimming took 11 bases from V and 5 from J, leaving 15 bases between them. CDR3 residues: CASHGPGTEAFF. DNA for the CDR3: TGTGCCTCTCACGGGCCGGGGACTGAAGCTTTCTTT.

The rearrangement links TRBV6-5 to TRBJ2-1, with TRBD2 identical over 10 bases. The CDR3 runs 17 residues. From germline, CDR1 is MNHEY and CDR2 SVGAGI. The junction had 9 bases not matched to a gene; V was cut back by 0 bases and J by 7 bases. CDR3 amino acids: CASSYSRLAGVRNEQFF. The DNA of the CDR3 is TGTGCCAGCAGTTACTCCCGGCTAGCGGGGGTTCGGAATGAGCAGTTCTTC.

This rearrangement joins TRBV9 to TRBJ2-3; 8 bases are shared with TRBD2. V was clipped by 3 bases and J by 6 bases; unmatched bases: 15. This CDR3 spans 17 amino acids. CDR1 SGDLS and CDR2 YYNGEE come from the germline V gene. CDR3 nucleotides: TGTGCCAGCAGCGCCAGGGGTACGGGGGGGCTTAAGGATACGCAGTATTTT. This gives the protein CASSARGTGGLKDTQYF.

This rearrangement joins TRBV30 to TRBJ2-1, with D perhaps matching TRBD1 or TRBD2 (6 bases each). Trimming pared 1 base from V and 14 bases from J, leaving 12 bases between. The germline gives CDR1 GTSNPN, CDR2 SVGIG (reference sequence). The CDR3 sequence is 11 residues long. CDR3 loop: CAWSGPRGEFF. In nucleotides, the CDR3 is TGTGCCTGGAGTGGCCCAAGGGGGGAGTTCTTC.

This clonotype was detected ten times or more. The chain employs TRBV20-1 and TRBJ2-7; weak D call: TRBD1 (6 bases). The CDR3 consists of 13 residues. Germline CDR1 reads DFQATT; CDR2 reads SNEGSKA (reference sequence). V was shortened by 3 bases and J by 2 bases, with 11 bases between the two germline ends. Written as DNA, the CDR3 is TGCAGTGCTAGCCGACAGGACCCCTACGAGCAGTACTTC. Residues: CSASRQDPYEQYF.

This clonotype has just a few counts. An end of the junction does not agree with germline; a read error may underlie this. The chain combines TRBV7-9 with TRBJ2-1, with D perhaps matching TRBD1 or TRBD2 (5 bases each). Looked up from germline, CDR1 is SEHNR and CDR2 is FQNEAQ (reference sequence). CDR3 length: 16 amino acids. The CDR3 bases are TGTGCCACCAGCGGTCCGGGACCAAGAGCGGTCAATGAGCAGTTCTTC. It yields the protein CATSGPGPRAVNEQFF.

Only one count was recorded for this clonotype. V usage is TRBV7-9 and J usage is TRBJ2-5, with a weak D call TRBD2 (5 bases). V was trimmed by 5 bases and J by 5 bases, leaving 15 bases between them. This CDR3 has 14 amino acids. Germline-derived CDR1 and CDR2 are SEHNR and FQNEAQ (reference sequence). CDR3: CASSADYRVETQYF. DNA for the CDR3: TGTGCCAGCAGCGCAGACTACCGGGTGGAGACCCAGTACTTC.

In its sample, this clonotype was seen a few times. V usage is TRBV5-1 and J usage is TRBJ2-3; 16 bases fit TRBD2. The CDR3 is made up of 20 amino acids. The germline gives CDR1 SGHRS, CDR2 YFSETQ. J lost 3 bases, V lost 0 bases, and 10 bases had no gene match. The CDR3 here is CASSLAGLAGGPSRTDTQYF. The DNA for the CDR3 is TGCGCCAGCAGCTTGGCGGGACTAGCGGGAGGGCCCTCGAGGACAGATACGCAGTATTTT. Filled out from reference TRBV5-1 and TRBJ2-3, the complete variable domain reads KAGVTQTPRYLIKTRGQQVTLSCSPISGHRSVSWYQQTPGQGLQFLFEYFSETQRNKGNFPGRFSGRQFSNSRSEMNVSTLELGDSALYLCASSLAGLAGGPSRTDTQYFGPGTRLTVL.

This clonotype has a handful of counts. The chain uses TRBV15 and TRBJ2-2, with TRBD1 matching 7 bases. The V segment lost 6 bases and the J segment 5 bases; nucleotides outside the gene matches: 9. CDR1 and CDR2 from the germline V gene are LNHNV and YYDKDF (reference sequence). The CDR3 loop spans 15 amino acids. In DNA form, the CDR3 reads TGTGCCACCAGGCCCGGGACAGCTCAAACCGGGGAGCTGTTTTTT. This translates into CATRPGTAQTGELFF. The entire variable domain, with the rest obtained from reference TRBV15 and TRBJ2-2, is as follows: DAMVIQNPRYQVTQFGKPVTLSCSQTLNHNVMYWYQQKSSQAPKLLFHYYDKDFNNEADTPDNFQSRRPNTSFCFLDIRSPGLGDTAMYLCATRPGTAQTGELFFGEGSRLTVL.

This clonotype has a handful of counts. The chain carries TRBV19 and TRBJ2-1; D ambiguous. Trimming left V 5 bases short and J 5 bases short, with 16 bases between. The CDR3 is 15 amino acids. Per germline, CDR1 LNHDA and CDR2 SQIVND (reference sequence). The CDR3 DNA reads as TGTGCCAGTAGTCGGATGGACGGCCTACACAATGAGCAGTTCTTC. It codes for CASSRMDGLHNEQFF.

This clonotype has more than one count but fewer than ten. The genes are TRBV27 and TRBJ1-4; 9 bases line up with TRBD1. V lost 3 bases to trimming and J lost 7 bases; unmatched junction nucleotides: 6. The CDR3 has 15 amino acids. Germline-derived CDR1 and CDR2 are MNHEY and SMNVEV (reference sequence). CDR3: CASSFADRGGEKLFF. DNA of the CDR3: TGTGCCAGCAGTTTCGCCGACAGGGGGGGTGAAAAACTGTTTTTT. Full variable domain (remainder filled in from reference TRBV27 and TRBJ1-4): EAQVTQNPRYLITVTGKKLTVTCSQNMNHEYMSWYRQDPGLGLRQIYYSMNVEVTDKGDVPEGYKVSRKEKRNFPLILESPSPNQTSLYFCASSFADRGGEKLFFGSGTQLSVL.

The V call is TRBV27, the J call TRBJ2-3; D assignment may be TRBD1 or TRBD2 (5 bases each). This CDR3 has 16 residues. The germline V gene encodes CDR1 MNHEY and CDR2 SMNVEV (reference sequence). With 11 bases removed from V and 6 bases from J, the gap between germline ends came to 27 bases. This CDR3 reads CARSQCWGRRPDTQYF. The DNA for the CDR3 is TGTGCCCGCTCTCAATGTTGGGGACGACGACCCGATACGCAGTATTTT.

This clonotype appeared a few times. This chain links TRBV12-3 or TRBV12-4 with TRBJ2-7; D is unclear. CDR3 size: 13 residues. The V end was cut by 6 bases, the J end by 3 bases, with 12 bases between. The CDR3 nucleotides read TGTGCCAGCAGATTCGACTGGTTCTACGAGCAGTACTTC. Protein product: CASRFDWFYEQYF.

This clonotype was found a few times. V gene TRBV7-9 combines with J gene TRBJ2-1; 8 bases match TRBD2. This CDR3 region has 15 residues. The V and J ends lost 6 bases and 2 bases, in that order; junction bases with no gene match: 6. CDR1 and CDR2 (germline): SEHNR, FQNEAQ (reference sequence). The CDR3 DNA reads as TGTGCCAGCAGTGTTAGCGGGATTCCCTACAATGAGCAGTTCTTC. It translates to CASSVSGIPYNEQFF.

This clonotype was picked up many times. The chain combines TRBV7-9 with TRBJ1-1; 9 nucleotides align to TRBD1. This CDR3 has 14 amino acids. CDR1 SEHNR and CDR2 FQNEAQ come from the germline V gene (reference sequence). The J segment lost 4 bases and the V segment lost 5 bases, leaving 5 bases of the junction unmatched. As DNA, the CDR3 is TGTGCCAGCAGCGAGACAGGGGGTCGCACTGAAGCTTTCTTT. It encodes CASSETGGRTEAFF.

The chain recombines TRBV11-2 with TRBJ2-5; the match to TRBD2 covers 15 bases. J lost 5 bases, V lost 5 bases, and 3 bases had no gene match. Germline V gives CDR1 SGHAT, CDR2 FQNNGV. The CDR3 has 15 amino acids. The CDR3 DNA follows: TGTGCCAGCAGCCCCGGGACTAGCGGGAGGGAGACCCAGTACTTC. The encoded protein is CASSPGTSGRETQYF. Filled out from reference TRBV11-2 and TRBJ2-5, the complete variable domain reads EAGVAQSPRYKIIEKRQSVAFWCNPISGHATLYWYQQILGQGPKLLIQFQNNGVVDDSQLPKDRFSAERLKGVDSTLKIQPAKLEDSAVYLCASSPGTSGRETQYFGPGTRLLVL.

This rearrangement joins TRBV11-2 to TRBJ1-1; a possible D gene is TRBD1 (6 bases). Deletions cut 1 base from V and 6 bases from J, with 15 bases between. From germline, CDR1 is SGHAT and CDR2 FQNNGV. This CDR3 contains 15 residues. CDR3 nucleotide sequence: TGTGCCAGCAGCTTAGCGGGACAATATTTTCCTGAAGCTTTCTTT. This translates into CASSLAGQYFPEAFF.

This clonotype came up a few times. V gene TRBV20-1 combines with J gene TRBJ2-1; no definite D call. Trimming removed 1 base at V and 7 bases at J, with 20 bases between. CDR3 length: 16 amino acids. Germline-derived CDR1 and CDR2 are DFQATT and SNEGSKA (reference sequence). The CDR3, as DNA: TGCAGTGCTAGAGGAATAGGGTTGCTCAAAGGTAATGAGCAGTTCTTC. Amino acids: CSARGIGLLKGNEQFF.

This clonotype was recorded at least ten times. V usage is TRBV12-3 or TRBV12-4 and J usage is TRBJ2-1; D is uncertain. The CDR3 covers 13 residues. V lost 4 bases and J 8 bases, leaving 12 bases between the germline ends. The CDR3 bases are TGTGCCAGCAGTTCTCCCGGAACGGATGAGCAGTTCTTC. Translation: CASSSPGTDEQFF.

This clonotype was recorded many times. The CDR3 region has the DNA TGTGCCAGCAGCTTCAGCACAGATACGCAGTATTTT. Translating gives CASSFSTDTQYF. The genes are TRBV12-3 or TRBV12-4 and TRBJ2-3; the D is unclear. The CDR3 has 12 amino acids. The V end lost 6 bases, the J end lost 0 bases, and 4 bases lay between the germline ends.

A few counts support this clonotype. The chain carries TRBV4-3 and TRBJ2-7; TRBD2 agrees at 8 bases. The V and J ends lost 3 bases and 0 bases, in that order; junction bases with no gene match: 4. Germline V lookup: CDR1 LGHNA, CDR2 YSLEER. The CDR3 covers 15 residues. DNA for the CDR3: TGCGCCAGCAGCCAGACGACTAGCGACTCCTACGAGCAGTACTTC. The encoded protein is CASSQTTSDSYEQYF.

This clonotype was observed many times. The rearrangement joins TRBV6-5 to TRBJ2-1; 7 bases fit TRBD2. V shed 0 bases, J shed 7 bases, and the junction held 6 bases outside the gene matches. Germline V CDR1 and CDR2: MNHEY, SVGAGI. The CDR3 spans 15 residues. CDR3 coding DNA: TGTGCCAGCAGTTACTCGGCTAGCGGAGTTAATGAGCAGTTCTTC. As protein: CASSYSASGVNEQFF.